These 25 T cell receptor beta chains were sequenced from one sample in a study of cytomegalovirus exposure and HLA in healthy donors. Researchers ran the PCR with 60 Vbeta and 13 Jbeta primers. Repertoires were generated with immunoSEQ multiplex PCR, while TCRdb's copy carries only in-frame clones and drops some. Of some 160,000 clones in the sample, approximately 86% are singletons; the top ten hold approximately 2%. Specimen: PBMCs. The receptors stem from a woman younger than 30 in good health and CMV-seronegative.

The chain employs TRBV28 and TRBJ1-5; D call uncertain. Trimming pared 5 bases from V and 7 bases from J, leaving 18 bases between. This CDR3 is built from 15 residues. Germline assignment: CDR1 MDHEN and CDR2 SYDVKM. The CDR3 DNA sequence: TGTGCCAGCAGTCCCCCCCGGGAAGGCGGGCAGCCCCAGCATTTT. Its protein product is CASSPPREGGQPQHF.

V and J are TRBV30 and TRBJ1-5, with D unclear. CDR1 is GTSNPN and CDR2 is SVGIG in the germline V gene (reference sequence). Trimming shortened V by 2 bases and J by 1 base, and 9 bases separated the two germline ends. The CDR3 has 14 amino acids. Here the CDR3 DNA reads TGTGCCTGGAGTCAACAGTTCAGCAATCAGCCCCAGCATTTT. Amino acids: CAWSQQFSNQPQHF.

This clone was detected once. This chain connects TRBV5-1 to TRBJ2-7; D uncertain. The CDR3 extends over 11 amino acids. V lost 1 base and J lost 3, with 2 bases in between. Germline CDR1 SGHRS, CDR2 YFSETQ. The CDR3, as DNA: TGCGCCAGCAGCTTGTACTACGAGCAGTACTTC. Its translation is CASSLYYEQYF. The whole variable domain, filled in from reference TRBV5-1 and TRBJ2-7, reads KAGVTQTPRYLIKTRGQQVTLSCSPISGHRSVSWYQQTPGQGLQFLFEYFSETQRNKGNFPGRFSGRQFSNSRSEMNVSTLELGDSALYLCASSLYYEQYFGPGTRLTVT.

This clone showed up just once. The chain combines TRBV28 with TRBJ2-1, with TRBD1 matching 12 bases. Germline V CDR1 and CDR2: MDHEN, SYDVKM. The CDR3 spans 15 residues. The junction had 8 bases not matched to a gene; V was cut back by 6 bases and J by 8 bases. The CDR3: CASREPGTGGHEQFF. The CDR3 DNA reads as TGTGCCAGCAGGGAACCCGGGACAGGGGGCCATGAGCAGTTCTTC. The full variable domain, rest sourced from reference TRBV28 and TRBJ2-1, is DVKVTQSSRYLVKRTGEKVFLECVQDMDHENMFWYRQDPGLGLRLIYFSYDVKMKEKGDIPEGYSVSREKKERFSLILESASTNQTSMYLCASREPGTGGHEQFFGPGTRLTVL.

The chain uses TRBV28 and TRBJ2-5; 9 bases match TRBD1. The DNA end lines up better with TRBJ2-7; the J call may be wrong. Germline V CDR1 and CDR2: MDHEN, SYDVKM. This CDR3 has 13 amino acids. CDR3 region: CASAGTGRYEQYF. DNA for the CDR3: TGTGCCAGCGCCGGGACAGGGAGGTACGAGCAGTACTTC.

V usage is TRBV5-8 and J usage is TRBJ2-7; 7 nucleotides agree with TRBD1. The CDR3 runs 13 residues. Germline CDR1 and CDR2: SGHTS and YDEGEE. V dropped 5 bases and J dropped 2; count of bases not matched to a gene: 4. CDR3 nucleotides: TGTGCCAGCAGAAACAGGGGTACCTACGAGCAGTACTTC. Translating gives CASRNRGTYEQYF.

About this clone: Other DNA sequences in the same sample also yield this CDR3. The CDR3 nucleotides read TGCGCCAGCAGCTTCTTAGCGGGGACCTACAATGAGCAGTTCTTC. Translating gives CASSFLAGTYNEQFF. The chain carries TRBV5-1 and TRBJ2-1, with 8 nucleotides matching TRBD2. Germline values: CDR1 SGHRS, CDR2 YFSETQ. The V and J ends lost 2 bases and 2 bases, in that order; junction bases with no gene match: 3. CDR3 length: 15 amino acids.

This clone was recorded once. J is TRBJ2-7 and V is TRBV19; 7 bases line up with TRBD1. Germline V gene data show CDR1 as LNHDA and CDR2 as SQIVND (reference sequence). The V segment lost 4 bases and the J segment 3 bases; nucleotides outside the gene matches: 6. This CDR3 comprises 14 residues. CDR3 DNA: TGTGCCAGTAGTAATTCGGGACAGTTCTACGAGCAGTACTTC. It is translated as CASSNSGQFYEQYF. Filled out from reference TRBV19 and TRBJ2-7, the complete variable domain reads DGGITQSPKYLFRKEGQNVTLSCEQNLNHDAMYWYRQDPGQGLRLIYYSQIVNDFQKGDIAEGYSVSREKKESFPLTVTSAQKNPTAFYLCASSNSGQFYEQYFGPGTRLTVT.

For this clone: One junction end disagrees with the germline gene, perhaps due to a read error. The genes are TRBV30 and TRBJ2-1; D is perhaps TRBD1 (5 bases). Germline CDR1 is GTSNPN and CDR2 is SVGIG (reference sequence). The CDR3 is 13 residues long. CDR3 loop: CAWSHPSPDTRIF. The CDR3 region has the DNA TGTGCCTGGAGTCATCCCAGTCCGGACACCAGGATCTTC. Together with reference TRBV30 and TRBJ2-1, the CDR3 gives the full variable domain: SQTIHQWPATLVQPVGSPLSLECTVEGTSNPNLYWYRQAAGRGLQLLFYSVGIGQISSEVPQNLSASRPQDRQFILSSKKLLLSDSGFYLCAWSHPSPDTRIFGPGTRLTVL.

V gene TRBV7-9 combines with J gene TRBJ1-1; 11 bases are a match to TRBD1. Germline CDR1 and CDR2: SEHNR and FQNEAQ (reference sequence). This CDR3 comprises 17 residues. The junction had 10 bases not matched to a gene; V was cut back by 1 base and J by 6 bases. The CDR3 protein is CASSLVRDRGGEAEAFF. Here the CDR3 DNA reads TGTGCCAGCAGCTTAGTCCGGGACAGGGGGGGCGAGGCTGAAGCTTTCTTT.

The rearrangement links TRBV19 to TRBJ2-3; TRBD2 might be the D (5 bases). Trimming removed 4 bases from V and 2 bases from J, with 16 bases in between. CDR1 is LNHDA and CDR2 is SQIVND in the germline V gene (reference sequence). The CDR3 is 16 amino acids. The chain's CDR3 is CASSSGVGGFTDTQYF. CDR3 DNA sequence: TGTGCCAGTAGTAGTGGGGTAGGAGGCTTCACAGATACGCAGTATTTT.

The chain combines TRBV7-8 with TRBJ2-1; 11 nucleotides match TRBD2. The CDR3 totals 17 residues. The V and J ends lost 5 bases and 1 base, in that order; junction bases with no gene match: 7. Germline-derived CDR1 and CDR2 are SGHVS and FQNEAQ. The CDR3 sequence is CASSPILAGGSYNEQFF. DNA for the CDR3: TGTGCCAGCAGCCCAATTCTAGCGGGAGGATCCTACAATGAGCAGTTCTTC.

The rearrangement joins TRBV5-4 to TRBJ2-1; D uncertain. V was cut by 4 bases and J by 15 bases, with 17 bases left in between. Germline lookup yields CDR1 SGHNT and CDR2 YYREEE (reference sequence). This CDR3 contains 12 residues. DNA of the CDR3: TGTGCCAGCAGCCCGAACTGGCAGGTGTGGTTCTTC. Its translation: CASSPNWQVWFF.

In this sample, this clone turned up a few times. The V and J genes are TRBV6-5 and TRBJ1-1; D not resolved. This CDR3 has 13 residues. The germline CDR1 and CDR2 sequences are MNHEY and SVGAGI. The germline V and J ends were trimmed by 0 bases and 3 bases, with 5 bases remaining between them. CDR3 sequence (DNA): TGTGCCAGCAGTTACTCGCAGTACACTGAAGCTTTCTTT. This gives the protein CASSYSQYTEAFF.

The table lists this clone with a few counts. This chain joins TRBV6-5 and TRBJ1-1; D is unresolved. This CDR3 region has 12 residues. Germline CDR1 is MNHEY and CDR2 is SVGAGI. Deletions cut 11 bases from V and 3 bases from J, with 13 bases between. The CDR3 DNA is TGTGCCGTCGAGGGTCGGGACACTGAAGCTTTCTTT. This codes for CAVEGRDTEAFF.

The chain combines TRBV28 with TRBJ1-2; TRBD1 matches at 7 bases. Germline loops: CDR1 MDHEN, CDR2 SYDVKM. Trimming at V came to 5 bases and at J to 4 bases, leaving 7 bases not matched to a gene. This CDR3 has 14 amino acids. The CDR3 DNA reads TGTGCCAGCAGTAATGACAGGGTGTTCTATGGCTACACCTTC. Its translation is CASSNDRVFYGYTF.

The chain is built from TRBV10-1 and TRBJ2-7; D may be TRBD1 (8 bases). Trimming took 1 base from V and 3 from J, leaving 25 bases between them. CDR3 size: 19 residues. Germline assignment: CDR1 WNHNN and CDR2 SYGVQD (reference sequence). The CDR3 sequence: CASSELDREGPGLDYEQYF. The CDR3 nucleotides are TGCGCCAGCAGTGAGTTGGACAGGGAGGGCCCGGGACTCGACTACGAGCAGTACTTC.

The chain links TRBV6-1 to TRBJ2-7, with a possible D match to TRBD1 (6 bases). The CDR3 runs 13 residues. Per germline, CDR1 MNHNS and CDR2 SASEGT. Between the trimmed V and J ends, which lost 6 bases and 4 bases, there was a span of 13 bases. The CDR3 here is CASRTGGQYEQYF. CDR3 DNA sequence: TGTGCCAGCAGGACTGGAGGACAGTACGAGCAGTACTTC.

The chain couples TRBV20-1 to TRBJ2-5, with a weak D call TRBD1 (5 bases). TRBJ2-7 explains the end of the DNA better; the J call may be wrong. The V gene's germline CDR1 is DFQATT and CDR2 SNEGSKA (reference sequence). The CDR3 totals 11 residues. CDR3 in amino acids: CSANLGHEQYF. The CDR3 DNA reads as TGCAGTGCTAATTTGGGGCACGAGCAGTACTTC.

This chain links TRBV10-3 with TRBJ1-5; D uncertain. Trimming removed 8 bases from V and 5 bases from J, with 4 bases in between. The germline CDR1 and CDR2 sequences are ENHRY and SYGVKD. The CDR3 spans 10 residues. The CDR3 DNA sequence: TGTGCCATCGGCTATCAGCCCCAGCATTTT. It codes for CAIGYQPQHF.

This clone was picked up one time. The V call is TRBV7-2, the J call TRBJ2-3; 7 bases line up with TRBD1. Trimming cost V 4 bases and J 2 bases; bases outside gene matches: 18. CDR3 length: 19 residues. In germline, CDR1 is SGHTA, CDR2 FQGNSA. CDR3 loop: CASSSTTGTIKGVTDTQYF. Written as DNA, the CDR3 is TGTGCCAGCAGCTCTACGACAGGGACCATTAAAGGGGTCACAGATACGCAGTATTTT.

This clone was seen only once. This sequence joins TRBV2 and TRBJ1-5, with D maybe TRBD1 (6 bases). The CDR3 runs 15 residues. V was shortened by 3 bases and J by 3 bases, with 12 bases between the two germline ends. CDR1 is SNHLY, CDR2 FYNNEI, per germline. This CDR3 is CASSETGHHNQPQHF. CDR3 in DNA: TGTGCCAGCAGTGAGACGGGACACCACAATCAGCCCCAGCATTTT.

The gene calls are TRBV7-2 and TRBJ2-2, with TRBD2 matching 8 bases. After removal of 3 bases from V and 5 bases from J, the junction contained 5 bases not matched to a gene. Germline V gene sequence: CDR1 SGHTA, CDR2 FQGNSA. This CDR3 is 15 amino acids long. The CDR3 here is CASSLYAGGTGELFF. The CDR3 region has the DNA TGTGCCAGCAGCTTGTACGCGGGAGGTACCGGGGAGCTGTTTTTT.

V and J are TRBV11-2 and TRBJ2-7; 11 nucleotides align to TRBD2. The CDR3 extends over 14 amino acids. CDR1 SGHAT and CDR2 FQNNGV come from the germline V gene. The V and J ends lost 5 bases and 3 bases, in that order; junction bases with no gene match: 3. The CDR3 bases are TGTGCCAGCAGCACGACTAGCGGGATCTACGAGCAGTACTTC. It is translated as CASSTTSGIYEQYF.

The V and J genes are TRBV6-1 and TRBJ2-7, with TRBD1 matching over 9 bases. There are 18 residues in the CDR3. The germline V gene has CDR1 MNHNS and CDR2 SASEGT. J was trimmed by 3 bases and V by 3 bases; bases with no gene match: 15. In DNA, the CDR3 is TGTGCCAGCAGTGAGGGGACAGGGTCCCCTAGATCGAGCTACGAGCAGTACTTC. Protein sequence: CASSEGTGSPRSSYEQYF.